This T cell receptor (beta chain) was profiled in a study of regulatory T cells in long-lasting Graves disease. At the level of the study: In persistent Graves' disease, antithyroid drugs had been taken for over 5 years and TSH receptor antibodies stayed positive.

Sample time point: persistent/refractory GD, antithyroid drugs over 5 years with positive TRAb. Making the TCR library involved RNA that had been extracted from PBMCs. Study-wide points: TRBV28, TRBJ1-2 and TRBJ2-5 emerged as the favored segments in persistent disease.

Germline CDR1 is MGHRA and CDR2 is YSYEKL. Unmatched junction bases numbered 9, after V lost 3 bases and J lost 12 bases. This CDR3 is 15 amino acids long. Arm-PCR of CDR3 regions with iRepertoire HTBI primers generated TCR beta libraries. TCRdb passed the multiplex PCR reads through MiXCR, listing each CDR3 protein once. The sample holds about 470,000 distinct CDR3 sequences, 20% to 25% seen once. This clonotype showed up just once. Its target is unknown. The source was peripheral blood mononuclear cells (PBMCs), collected when the disease was refractory, from a patient treated with antithyroid drugs. The rearrangement uses TRBV4-1 and TRBJ2-6, with 9 bases matching TRBD1. The receptor comes from a female donor with Graves disease. The CDR3 nucleotides are TGCGCCAGCAGCCACCCGGGACAGGGAGTCAGCGTCCTGACTTTC. The encoded protein is CASSHPGQGVSVLTF.